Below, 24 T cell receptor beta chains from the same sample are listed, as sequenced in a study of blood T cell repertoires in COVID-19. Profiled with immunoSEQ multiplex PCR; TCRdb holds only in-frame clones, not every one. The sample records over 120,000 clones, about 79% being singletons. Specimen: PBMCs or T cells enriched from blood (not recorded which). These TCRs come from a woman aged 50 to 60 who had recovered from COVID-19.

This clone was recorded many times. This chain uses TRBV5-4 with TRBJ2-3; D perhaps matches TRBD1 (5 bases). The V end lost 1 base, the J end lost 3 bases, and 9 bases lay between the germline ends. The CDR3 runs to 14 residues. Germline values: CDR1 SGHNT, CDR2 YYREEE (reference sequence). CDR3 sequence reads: CASSLTGVTDTQYF. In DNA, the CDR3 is TGTGCCAGCAGCTTGACAGGAGTGACAGATACGCAGTATTTT.

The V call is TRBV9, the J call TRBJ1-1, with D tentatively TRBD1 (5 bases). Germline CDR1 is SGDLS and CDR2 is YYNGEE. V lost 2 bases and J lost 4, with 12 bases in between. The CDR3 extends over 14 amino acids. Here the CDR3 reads CASSVGARGTEAFF. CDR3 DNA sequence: TGTGCCAGCAGCGTCGGGGCGCGGGGCACTGAAGCTTTCTTT.

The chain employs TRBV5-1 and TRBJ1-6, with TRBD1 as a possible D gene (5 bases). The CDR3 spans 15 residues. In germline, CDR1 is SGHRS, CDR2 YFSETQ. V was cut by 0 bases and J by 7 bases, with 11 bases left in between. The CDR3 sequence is CASSLEGLGNSPLHF. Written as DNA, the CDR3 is TGCGCCAGCAGCTTGGAGGGGCTGGGGAATTCACCCCTCCACTTT.

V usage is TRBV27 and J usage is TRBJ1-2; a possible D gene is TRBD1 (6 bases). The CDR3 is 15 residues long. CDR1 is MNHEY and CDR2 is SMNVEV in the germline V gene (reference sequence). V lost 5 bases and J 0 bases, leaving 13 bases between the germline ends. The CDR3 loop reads CASSPTDRANYGYTF. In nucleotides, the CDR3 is TGTGCCAGCAGTCCTACGGACAGAGCTAACTATGGCTACACCTTC.

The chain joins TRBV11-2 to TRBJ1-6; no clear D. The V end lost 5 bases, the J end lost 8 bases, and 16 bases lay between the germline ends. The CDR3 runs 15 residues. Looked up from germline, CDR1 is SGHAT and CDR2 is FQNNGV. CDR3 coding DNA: TGTGCCAGCAGCCCCGCCGCAGGAAAGGATTCACCCCTCCACTTT. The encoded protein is CASSPAAGKDSPLHF. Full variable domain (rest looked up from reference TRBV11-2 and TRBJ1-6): EAGVAQSPRYKIIEKRQSVAFWCNPISGHATLYWYQQILGQGPKLLIQFQNNGVVDDSQLPKDRFSAERLKGVDSTLKIQPAKLEDSAVYLCASSPAAGKDSPLHFGNGTRLTVT.

Here the CDR3 reads CASSDRTIGSYEQYF. The CDR3 nucleotides are TGCGCCAGCAGTGACAGGACTATCGGCTCCTACGAGCAGTACTTC. The chain uses TRBV10-2 and TRBJ2-7; maybe TRBD2 (6 bases). Trimming took 3 bases from V and 0 from J, leaving 12 bases between them. CDR3 length equals 15 residues. Germline assignment: CDR1 WSHSY and CDR2 SAAADI.

Here the CDR3 DNA reads TGTGCCTGGAACGGAGGAGTAGGCTCTGGAAACACCATATATTTT. Translation: CAWNGGVGSGNTIYF. The chain has TRBV30 and TRBJ1-3; D call uncertain. Germline loops: CDR1 GTSNPN, CDR2 SVGIG (reference sequence). With 4 bases removed from V and 0 bases from J, the gap between germline ends came to 13 bases. CDR3 size: 15 residues.

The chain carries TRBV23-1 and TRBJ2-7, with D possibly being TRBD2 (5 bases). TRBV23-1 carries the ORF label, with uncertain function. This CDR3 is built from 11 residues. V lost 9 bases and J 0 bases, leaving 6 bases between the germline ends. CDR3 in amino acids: CARGSSYEQYF. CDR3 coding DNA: TGCGCCAGGGGGAGCTCCTACGAGCAGTACTTC.

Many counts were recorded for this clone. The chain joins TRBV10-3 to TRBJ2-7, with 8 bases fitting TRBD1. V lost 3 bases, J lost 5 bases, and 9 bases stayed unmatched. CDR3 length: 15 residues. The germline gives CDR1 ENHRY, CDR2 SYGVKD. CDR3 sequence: CAISDYDRGRNEQYF. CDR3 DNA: TGTGCCATCAGTGATTACGACAGGGGAAGAAACGAGCAGTACTTC.

The CDR3 DNA follows: TGCAGCATCACTAGCGGGAGAACAGATACGCAGTATTTT. Protein sequence: CSITSGRTDTQYF. This chain links TRBV29-1 with TRBJ2-3, with 11 bases that match TRBD2. V lost 8 bases to trimming and J lost 3 bases; unmatched junction nucleotides: 4. The CDR3 loop spans 13 amino acids. Germline loops: CDR1 SQVTM, CDR2 ANQGSEA.

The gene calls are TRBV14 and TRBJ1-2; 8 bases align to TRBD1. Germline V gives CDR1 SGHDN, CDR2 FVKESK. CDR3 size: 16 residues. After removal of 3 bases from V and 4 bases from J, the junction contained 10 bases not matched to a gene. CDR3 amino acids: CASSQGQAAVFYGYTF. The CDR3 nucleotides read TGTGCCAGCAGCCAGGGACAGGCCGCGGTTTTCTATGGCTACACCTTC.

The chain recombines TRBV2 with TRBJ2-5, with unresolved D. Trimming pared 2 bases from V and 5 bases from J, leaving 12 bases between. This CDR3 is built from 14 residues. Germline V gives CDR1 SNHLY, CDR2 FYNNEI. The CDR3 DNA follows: TGTGCCAGCAGTGAATTTACCTATCGGGAGACCCAGTACTTC. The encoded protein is CASSEFTYRETQYF.

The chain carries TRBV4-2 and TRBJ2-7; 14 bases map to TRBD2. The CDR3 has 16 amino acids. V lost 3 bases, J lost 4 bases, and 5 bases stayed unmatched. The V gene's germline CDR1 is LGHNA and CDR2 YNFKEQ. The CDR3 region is CASSQTSGRAGYEQYF. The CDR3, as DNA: TGTGCCAGCAGCCAGACTAGCGGGAGGGCCGGTTACGAGCAGTACTTC.

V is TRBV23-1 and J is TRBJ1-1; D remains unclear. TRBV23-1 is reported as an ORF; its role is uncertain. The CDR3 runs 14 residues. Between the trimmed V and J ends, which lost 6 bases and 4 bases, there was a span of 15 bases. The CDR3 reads CASRETDACTEAFF. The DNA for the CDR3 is TGCGCCAGCAGAGAAACAGATGCTTGCACTGAAGCTTTCTTT.

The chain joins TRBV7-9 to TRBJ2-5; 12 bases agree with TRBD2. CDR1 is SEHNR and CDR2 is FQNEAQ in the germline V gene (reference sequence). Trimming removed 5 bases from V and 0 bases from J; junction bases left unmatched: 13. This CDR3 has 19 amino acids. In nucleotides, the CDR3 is TGTGCCAGCAGCCGACGGGGGACTAGCGGGTTGCGGTACCAAGAGACCCAGTACTTC. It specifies CASSRRGTSGLRYQETQYF. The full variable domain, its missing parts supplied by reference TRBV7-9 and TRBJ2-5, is DTGVSQNPRHKITKRGQNVTFRCDPISEHNRLYWYRQTLGQGPEFLTYFQNEAQLEKSRLLSDRFSAERPKGSFSTLEIQRTEQGDSAMYLCASSRRGTSGLRYQETQYFGPGTRLLVL.

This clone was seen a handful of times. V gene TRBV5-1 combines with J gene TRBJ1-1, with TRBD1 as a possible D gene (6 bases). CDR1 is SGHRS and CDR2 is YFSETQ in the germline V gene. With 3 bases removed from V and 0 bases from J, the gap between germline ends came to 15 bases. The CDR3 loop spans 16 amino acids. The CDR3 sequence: CASSWEQGALNTEAFF. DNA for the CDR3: TGCGCCAGCAGCTGGGAACAGGGCGCGCTGAACACTGAAGCTTTCTTT. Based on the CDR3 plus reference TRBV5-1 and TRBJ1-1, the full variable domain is KAGVTQTPRYLIKTRGQQVTLSCSPISGHRSVSWYQQTPGQGLQFLFEYFSETQRNKGNFPGRFSGRQFSNSRSEMNVSTLELGDSALYLCASSWEQGALNTEAFFGQGTRLTVV.

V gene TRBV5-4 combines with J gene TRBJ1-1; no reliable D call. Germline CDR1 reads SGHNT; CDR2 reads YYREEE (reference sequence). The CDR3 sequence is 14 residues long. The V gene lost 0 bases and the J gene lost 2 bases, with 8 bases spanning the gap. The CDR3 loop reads CASSLERLNTEAFF. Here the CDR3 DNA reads TGTGCCAGCAGCTTGGAGAGGCTAAACACTGAAGCTTTCTTT.

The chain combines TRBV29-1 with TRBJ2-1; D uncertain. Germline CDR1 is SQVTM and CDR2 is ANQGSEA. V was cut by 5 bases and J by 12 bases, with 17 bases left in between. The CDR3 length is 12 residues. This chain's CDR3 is CSVNPSPGGQFF. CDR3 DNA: TGCAGCGTTAATCCATCCCCCGGCGGGCAGTTCTTC.

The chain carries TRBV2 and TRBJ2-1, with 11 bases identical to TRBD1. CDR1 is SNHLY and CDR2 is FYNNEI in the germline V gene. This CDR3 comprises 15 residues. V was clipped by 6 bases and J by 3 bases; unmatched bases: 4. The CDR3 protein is CASRVDRGLYNEQFF. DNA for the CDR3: TGTGCCAGCAGAGTGGACAGGGGGCTCTACAATGAGCAGTTCTTC.

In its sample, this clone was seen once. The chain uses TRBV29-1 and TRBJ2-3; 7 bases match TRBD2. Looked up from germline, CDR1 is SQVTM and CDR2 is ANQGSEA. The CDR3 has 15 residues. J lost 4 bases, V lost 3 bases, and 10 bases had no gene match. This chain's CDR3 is CSVDYPGLLSDTQYF. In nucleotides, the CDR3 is TGCAGCGTTGATTACCCGGGACTATTATCAGATACGCAGTATTTT.

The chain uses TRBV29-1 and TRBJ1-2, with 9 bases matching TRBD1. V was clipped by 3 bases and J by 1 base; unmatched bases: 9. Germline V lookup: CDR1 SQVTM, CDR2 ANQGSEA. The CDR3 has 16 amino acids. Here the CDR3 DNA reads TGCAGCGTTGAGCCGGGACAGGGAAGAGGTAACTATGGCTACACCTTC. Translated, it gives CSVEPGQGRGNYGYTF. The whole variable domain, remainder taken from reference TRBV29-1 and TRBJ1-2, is SAVISQKPSRDICQRGTSLTIQCQVDSQVTMMFWYRQQPGQSLTLIATANQGSEATYESGFVIDKFPISRPNLTFSTLTVSNMSPEDSSIYLCSVEPGQGRGNYGYTFGSGTRLTVV.

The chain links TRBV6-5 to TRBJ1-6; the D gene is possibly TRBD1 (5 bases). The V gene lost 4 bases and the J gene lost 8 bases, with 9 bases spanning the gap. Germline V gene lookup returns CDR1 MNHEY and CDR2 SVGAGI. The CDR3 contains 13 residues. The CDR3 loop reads CASSFQGYSPLHF. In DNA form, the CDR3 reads TGTGCCAGCAGTTTCCAGGGTTATTCACCCCTCCACTTT.

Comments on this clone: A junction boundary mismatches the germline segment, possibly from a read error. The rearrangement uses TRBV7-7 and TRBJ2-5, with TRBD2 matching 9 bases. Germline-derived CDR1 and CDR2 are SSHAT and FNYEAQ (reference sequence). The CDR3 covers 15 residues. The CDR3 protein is CASSSERGAYETQYF. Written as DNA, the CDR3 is TGTGCTAGCAGCAGCGAGCGGGGGGCCTATGAGACCCAGTACTTC.

The CDR3 region is CASSLSALVSANYGYTF. Here the CDR3 DNA reads TGTGCCAGCAGTTTATCTGCTCTCGTCTCAGCTAACTATGGCTACACCTTC. This sequence joins TRBV27 and TRBJ1-2; D unresolved. Germline CDR1 reads MNHEY; CDR2 reads SMNVEV (reference sequence). The CDR3 covers 17 residues. V lost 0 bases to trimming and J lost 0 bases, with 14 bases between them.